These 22 T cell receptor beta chains share one sample of origin, sequenced in a study of blood T cell repertoires in COVID-19. Sequencing used immunoSEQ multiplex PCR; TCRdb keeps in-frame clones, though not all of them. The sample includes 250,000 or so clones, roughly 87% of them seen just once. The sequencing sample was made of PBMCs or T cells enriched from blood (not recorded which). The receptors were gathered from a woman between 25 and 40 years old with acute COVID-19.

This clone showed up just once. The chain couples TRBV7-2 to TRBJ2-7; TRBD2 agrees at 11 bases. The CDR3 length is 17 residues. Germline V gene sequence: CDR1 SGHTA, CDR2 FQGNSA. The V segment lost 6 bases and the J segment 1 base; nucleotides outside the gene matches: 11. For the CDR3, the DNA is TGTGCCAGCAGGGGTTTCACTAGCGGGAGTCTTTCCTACGAGCAGTACTTC. Its translation: CASRGFTSGSLSYEQYF.

This chain uses TRBV6-2 or TRBV6-3 with TRBJ2-7, with a weak D call TRBD2 (5 bases). Germline V gene data show CDR1 as MNHEY and CDR2 as SVGEGT. The CDR3 is 13 residues long. Trimming stripped 2 bases from V and 4 bases from J, with 9 bases between. CDR3 nucleotide sequence: TGTGCCAGCAGTTACGTTGGAGGTTACGAGCAGTACTTC. Its translation: CASSYVGGYEQYF.

This chain joins TRBV9 and TRBJ1-1; a weak D match, TRBD1 (5 bases). This CDR3 has 15 residues. Germline V gives CDR1 SGDLS, CDR2 YYNGEE. The V end was cut by 0 bases, the J end by 1 base, with 10 bases between. CDR3: CASSVVSGENTEAFF. The CDR3 bases are TGTGCCAGCAGCGTAGTTTCGGGGGAGAACACTGAAGCTTTCTTT.

The chain links TRBV11-3 to TRBJ2-7, with no clear D. The CDR3 extends over 13 amino acids. V was clipped by 0 bases and J by 2 bases, with 5 bases between them. Germline V gene sequence: CDR1 SGHNT, CDR2 YENEEA. In DNA, the CDR3 is TGTGCCAGCAGCTTAGACCCAGCCTACGAGCAGTACTTC. Translation: CASSLDPAYEQYF.

This sequence joins TRBV2 and TRBJ1-2; TRBD1 is a possible D gene (6 bases). Trimming stripped 8 bases from V and 0 bases from J, with 13 bases between. Germline CDR1 and CDR2: SNHLY and FYNNEI. The CDR3 is 14 residues long. CDR3 in DNA: TGTGCCAGCTCACGACAGGCCGCTAACTATGGCTACACCTTC. As protein: CASSRQAANYGYTF.

The chain uses TRBV7-2 and TRBJ2-7; 9 nucleotides line up with TRBD1. The CDR3 runs to 15 residues. Germline V gives CDR1 SGHTA, CDR2 FQGNSA. Unmatched junction bases numbered 6, after V lost 3 bases and J lost 3 bases. CDR3 residues: CASSFPGQGYYEQYF. CDR3 bases: TGTGCCAGCAGCTTCCCGGGACAGGGATACTACGAGCAGTACTTC.

CDR3 region: CASSRGGAGVPGELFF. The CDR3 coding sequence is TGTGCCAGCAGCCGAGGGGGGGCCGGGGTGCCCGGGGAGCTGTTTTTT. V and J are TRBV5-4 and TRBJ2-2; tentative D call: TRBD2 (7 bases). This CDR3 region has 16 residues. The ends were cut back, 4 bases at V and 6 bases at J, with 19 bases in the middle. In germline, CDR1 is SGHNT, CDR2 YYREEE (reference sequence).

This clone showed up just a few times. The chain is built from TRBV11-2 and TRBJ2-5; perhaps TRBD1 as D (6 bases). Germline CDR1 and CDR2: SGHAT and FQNNGV. V dropped 0 bases and J dropped 5 bases, with 13 bases sitting between them. This CDR3 is built from 15 residues. The CDR3 DNA follows: TGTGCCAGCAGCTTAGAGAGGGGGTCTTGGGAGACCCAGTACTTC. It is translated as CASSLERGSWETQYF.

V usage is TRBV29-1 and J usage is TRBJ2-3; D perhaps matches TRBD1 (5 bases). The V end lost 2 bases, the J end lost 6 bases, and 9 bases lay between the germline ends. The CDR3 is made up of 12 amino acids. CDR1 is SQVTM and CDR2 is ANQGSEA in the germline V gene. In nucleotides, the CDR3 is TGCAGCGTTGAACAGGCAGGGGATACGCAGTATTTT. Residues: CSVEQAGDTQYF.

V and J are TRBV9 and TRBJ2-3, with D perhaps TRBD1 (6 bases). The CDR3 sequence is 15 residues long. Trimming took 4 bases from V and 0 from J, leaving 12 bases between them. The germline CDR1 and CDR2 sequences are SGDLS and YYNGEE. The CDR3 reads CASSPNGQSTDTQYF. CDR3 coding DNA: TGTGCCAGCAGCCCCAACGGACAGAGCACAGATACGCAGTATTTT. The whole variable domain, remainder taken from reference TRBV9 and TRBJ2-3, is DSGVTQTPKHLITATGQRVTLRCSPRSGDLSVYWYQQSLDQGLQFLIQYYNGEERAKGNILERFSAQQFPDLHSELNLSSLELGDSALYFCASSPNGQSTDTQYFGPGTRLTVL.

The V call is TRBV6-2 or TRBV6-3, the J call TRBJ1-5, with 10 bases identical to TRBD1. The CDR3 runs to 17 residues. Germline CDR1 is MNHEY and CDR2 is SVGEGT. V lost 0 bases, J lost 5 bases, and 7 bases stayed unmatched. The CDR3 loop is CASSYSKDRGMDQPQHF. The CDR3 DNA follows: TGTGCCAGCAGTTACTCGAAGGACAGGGGGATGGATCAGCCCCAGCATTTT.

The J gene is TRBJ2-1, the V gene TRBV4-3, with 13 bases that match TRBD2. After removal of 1 base from V and 6 bases from J, the junction contained 6 bases not matched to a gene. The CDR3 has 17 amino acids. Germline loops: CDR1 LGHNA, CDR2 YSLEER. The CDR3 nucleotides are TGCGCCAGCAGCCAAGGCCGCACTAGCGGGGGGGGCAATGAGCAGTTCTTC. This encodes CASSQGRTSGGGNEQFF.

This clone was seen only once. The rearrangement uses TRBV5-1 and TRBJ2-5; D is undetermined. This CDR3 has 15 residues. Germline assignment: CDR1 SGHRS and CDR2 YFSETQ. V lost 0 bases and J 5 bases, leaving 14 bases between the germline ends. DNA for the CDR3: TGCGCCAGCAGCTTGGGAGTGGCTTTACAGGAGACCCAGTACTTC. It encodes CASSLGVALQETQYF.

This chain uses TRBV7-9 with TRBJ1-1; D gene uncertain. The CDR3 runs to 15 residues. Trimming removed 0 bases at V and 3 bases at J, with 11 bases between. The germline V gene has CDR1 SEHNR and CDR2 FQNEAQ (reference sequence). The CDR3 DNA reads as TGTGCCAGCAGCTTAGCCCCCATAGGAGACACTGAAGCTTTCTTT. It specifies CASSLAPIGDTEAFF.

V usage is TRBV27 and J usage is TRBJ2-7, with a tentative D call TRBD2 (5 bases). Trimming took 3 bases from V and 3 from J, leaving 9 bases between them. CDR1 and CDR2 from the germline V gene are MNHEY and SMNVEV (reference sequence). The CDR3 is 13 amino acids. In nucleotides, the CDR3 is TGTGCCAGCAGTTTTGGCGCGGGCTACGAGCAGTACTTC. Protein product: CASSFGAGYEQYF.

The chain employs TRBV2 and TRBJ1-5, with D possibly matching TRBD1 (5 bases). This CDR3 has 14 residues. In germline, CDR1 is SNHLY, CDR2 FYNNEI. Trimming removed 7 bases from V and 7 bases from J, with 17 bases in between. CDR3 sequence: CASTPYGQGQPQHF. The DNA for the CDR3 is TGTGCCAGCACTCCTTATGGGCAGGGCCAGCCCCAGCATTTT.

The rearrangement links TRBV14 to TRBJ2-3; tentative D call: TRBD1 (5 bases). Trimming pared 5 bases from V and 4 bases from J, leaving 16 bases between. The CDR3 extends over 15 amino acids. Germline V gives CDR1 SGHDN, CDR2 FVKESK. The CDR3 sequence: CASSFGHTKSDTQYF. In DNA form, the CDR3 reads TGTGCCAGCAGCTTTGGACATACCAAGTCAGATACGCAGTATTTT.

J is TRBJ1-2 and V is TRBV3-1 (or the pseudogene TRBV3-2); no clear D gene. The CDR3 totals 16 residues. CDR1 is LGHDT, CDR2 YNNKEL, per germline (reference sequence). Trimming left V 0 bases short and J 4 bases short, with 15 bases between. The CDR3 region is CASSQDLVERSYGYTF. The CDR3, as DNA: TGTGCCAGCAGCCAAGATCTGGTTGAACGGAGCTATGGCTACACCTTC.

The J gene is TRBJ2-2, the V gene TRBV5-1; maybe TRBD2 (5 bases). CDR3 size: 16 residues. V lost 0 bases to trimming and J lost 0 bases, with 9 bases between them. CDR1 is SGHRS, CDR2 YFSETQ, per germline. CDR3 coding DNA: TGCGCCAGCAGCTTGGCCCGGGAAACGAACACCGGGGAGCTGTTTTTT. It translates to CASSLARETNTGELFF. Looking up the rest from reference TRBV5-1 and TRBJ2-2 gives the full variable domain: KAGVTQTPRYLIKTRGQQVTLSCSPISGHRSVSWYQQTPGQGLQFLFEYFSETQRNKGNFPGRFSGRQFSNSRSEMNVSTLELGDSALYLCASSLARETNTGELFFGEGSRLTVL.

This clone was observed a handful of times. The chain joins TRBV10-1 to TRBJ1-5, with 10 positions matching TRBD1. This CDR3 contains 14 residues. After removal of 5 bases from V and 7 bases from J, the junction contained 5 bases not matched to a gene. CDR1 and CDR2 from the germline V gene are WNHNN and SYGVQD (reference sequence). CDR3 DNA sequence: TGCGCCAGCAGTACTGGGACAGGGGACCAGCCCCAGCATTTT. The encoded protein is CASSTGTGDQPQHF.

V gene TRBV11-2 combines with J gene TRBJ2-7; a possible D gene is TRBD2 (5 bases). V was pared by 2 bases and J by 0 bases, with 14 bases between. CDR1 and CDR2 from the germline V gene are SGHAT and FQNNGV. The CDR3 runs to 16 residues. CDR3 protein: CASSLNAPGYSYEQYF. CDR3 coding DNA: TGTGCCAGCAGCTTAAACGCTCCGGGATACTCCTACGAGCAGTACTTC.

This chain uses TRBV7-9 with TRBJ1-4; a possible D gene is TRBD1 (5 bases). The V gene lost 6 bases and the J gene lost 6 bases, with 8 bases spanning the gap. The germline gives CDR1 SEHNR, CDR2 FQNEAQ (reference sequence). The CDR3 runs to 12 residues. The DNA for the CDR3 is TGTGCCAGCAGTCGACAGCATGAAAAACTGTTTTTT. Amino acid sequence: CASSRQHEKLFF.